This T cell receptor (beta chain) stems from a study of T cells after yellow fever vaccination. Study-level findings and limits: Contaminants from the bulk population, in the form of abundant clonotypes, could be found in FACS-sorted repertoires. Though it reached lower strength, the secondary response hit its peak faster, day 5 versus 15. A small share of clonotypes appeared in both CD4 and CD8 compartments.

The CDR3 loop spans 14 amino acids. Germline CDR1 is ENHRY and CDR2 is SYGVKD. Trimming cost V 5 bases and J 8 bases; bases outside gene matches: 6. Conversion of TCR transcripts into cDNA relied on 5'RACE template switching, which added a universal primer site and UMIs. MiXCR was run by TCRdb on the 5' RACE reads, yielding one entry per CDR3 protein. The sample has a few hundred thousand distinct CDR3 sequences; 8.7% are singletons. This clonotype turned up a few times. What it binds is unknown. This rearrangement joins TRBV10-3 to TRBJ2-2, with 9 bases matching TRBD1. The receptor was isolated from a man younger than 35 who received the YFV17D yellow fever vaccine. The material was PBMCs, obtained on the day of the first yellow fever vaccination. Here the CDR3 reads CAISTTGGSGELFF. CDR3 bases: TGTGCCATCAGTACGACAGGGGGATCAGGGGAGCTGTTTTTT.